Shown below are 29 T cell receptor beta chains from a single sample sequenced in a study of cytomegalovirus exposure and HLA in healthy donors. The PCR ran on 60 Vbeta and 13 Jbeta primers. Sequencing was performed with immunoSEQ multiplex PCR; in TCRdb, only in-frame clones are kept and a portion is missing. The data contain 130,000 to 150,000 clones, approximately 80% of them singletons. Sequencing input: PBMCs. The receptors originated from a female donor in good health and CMV-seronegative.

The chain employs TRBV7-8 and TRBJ2-7, with 11 bases fitting TRBD1. Unmatched junction bases numbered 8, after V lost 1 base and J lost 3 bases. Germline V lookup: CDR1 SGHVS, CDR2 FQNEAQ. The CDR3 has 17 residues. CDR3 region: CASSLGTGGLKLYEQYF. The CDR3 bases are TGTGCCAGCAGCTTAGGGACAGGGGGCTTAAAACTCTACGAGCAGTACTTC.

This sequence joins TRBV27 and TRBJ1-6; tentative D call: TRBD1 (5 bases). Germline V gene data show CDR1 as MNHEY and CDR2 as SMNVEV (reference sequence). This CDR3 contains 16 residues. V was shortened by 5 bases and J by 5 bases, with 16 bases between the two germline ends. CDR3 coding DNA: TGTGCCAGCAGTCCCCCCCGTGTAGGGGATAATTCACCCCTCCACTTT. As protein: CASSPPRVGDNSPLHF.

This clone was seen only once. The chain couples TRBV30 to TRBJ1-3, with a tentative D call TRBD1 (5 bases). CDR3 length: 13 residues. CDR1 is GTSNPN, CDR2 SVGIG, per germline (reference sequence). The ends were cut back, 4 bases at V and 2 bases at J, with 9 bases in the middle. DNA of the CDR3: TGTGCCTGGAAAGCGGGGCCTGGAAACACCATATATTTT. Translation gives CAWKAGPGNTIYF.

This clone occurred a few times. The rearrangement joins TRBV18 to TRBJ1-2; 7 bases are shared with TRBD1. CDR1 is KGHSH and CDR2 is LQKENI in the germline V gene. There are 15 residues in the CDR3. Trimming at V came to 6 bases and at J to 2 bases, leaving 9 bases not matched to a gene. CDR3 protein: CASSPNSQGNYGYTF. CDR3 bases: TGTGCCAGCTCTCCTAATTCACAGGGGAACTATGGCTACACCTTC.

This chain joins TRBV11-3 and TRBJ1-1, with D possibly TRBD1 on 5 matching bases. The CDR3 sequence is 12 residues long. CDR1 is SGHNT and CDR2 is YENEEA in the germline V gene. Trimming shortened V by 1 base and J by 8 bases, and 8 bases separated the two germline ends. The CDR3 DNA reads TGTGCCAGCAGCTTAGGGGGCAGGGAAGCTTTCTTT. It is translated as CASSLGGREAFF.

In this sample, this clone turned up a few times. V usage is TRBV6-5 and J usage is TRBJ2-3; D gene uncertain. Germline values: CDR1 MNHEY, CDR2 SVGAGI. The V gene lost 2 bases and the J gene lost 4 bases, with 10 bases spanning the gap. The CDR3 is 14 amino acids. CDR3 region: CASSYGWASDTQYF. CDR3 in DNA: TGTGCCAGCAGTTACGGGTGGGCATCAGATACGCAGTATTTT.

The chain joins TRBV28 to TRBJ2-1; D perhaps matches TRBD2 (6 bases). Germline V CDR1 and CDR2: MDHEN, SYDVKM. The CDR3 is made up of 14 amino acids. Trimming removed 6 bases at V and 8 bases at J, with 17 bases between. The CDR3 region is CASRPPYGGHEQFF. The DNA of the CDR3 is TGTGCCAGCAGACCACCTTACGGGGGACATGAGCAGTTCTTC.

This chain uses TRBV5-1 with TRBJ2-2; 12 positions agree with TRBD2. Germline loops: CDR1 SGHRS, CDR2 YFSETQ. This CDR3 region has 18 residues. J gave up 4 bases and V 1 base, and 8 bases lay outside the gene matches. Written as DNA, the CDR3 is TGCGCCAGCAGCTTGTTGACTAGCGGGAGTGTGACCACCGGGGAGCTGTTTTTT. This codes for CASSLLTSGSVTTGELFF.

The rearrangement uses TRBV5-6 and TRBJ1-4; the D is unclear. V lost 3 bases and J lost 2, with 8 bases in between. The length of the CDR3 is 14 residues. Germline assignment: CDR1 SGHDT and CDR2 YYEEEE. The CDR3 nucleotides read TGTGCCAGCAGCTCCCGGTATACTAATGAAAAACTGTTTTTT. Amino acid sequence: CASSSRYTNEKLFF. The variable domain in full, completed from reference TRBV5-6 and TRBJ1-4, reads DAGVTQSPTHLIKTRGQQVTLRCSPKSGHDTVSWYQQALGQGPQFIFQYYEEEERQRGNFPDRFSGHQFPNYSSELNVNALLLGDSALYLCASSSRYTNEKLFFGSGTQLSVL.

The chain is built from TRBV5-6 and TRBJ2-3; 11 nucleotides line up with TRBD2. After removal of 6 bases from V and 5 bases from J, the junction contained 11 bases not matched to a gene. Germline-derived CDR1 and CDR2 are SGHDT and YYEEEE. The CDR3 consists of 16 residues. In DNA, the CDR3 is TGTGCCAGCAACCTAGTAGCGGGGGGGATTATAGATACGCAGTATTTT. This sequence encodes CASNLVAGGIIDTQYF.

The chain has TRBV7-8 and TRBJ1-1; D uncertain. In germline, CDR1 is SGHVS, CDR2 FQNEAQ. V shed 2 bases and J shed 3 bases, with 13 bases lying between them. There are 15 residues in the CDR3. For the CDR3, the DNA is TGTGCCAGCAGCTTAATGCGGGGAGGGCACACTGAAGCTTTCTTT. This codes for CASSLMRGGHTEAFF.

This clone came up once. Sequence at one end of the junction differs from germline and may be a read error. The chain joins TRBV7-9 to TRBJ2-7; D remains ambiguous. This CDR3 contains 11 residues. Germline V lookup: CDR1 SEHNR, CDR2 FQNEAQ (reference sequence). This chain's CDR3 is CASSSSHEQYF. The CDR3 DNA follows: TGTGCCAGCAGCTCCTCCCACGAGCAGTACTTC.

Details on this clone: One junction end disagrees with the germline gene, perhaps due to a read error. V is TRBV7-9 and J is TRBJ1-2; D remains unclear. Germline loops: CDR1 SEHNR, CDR2 FQNEAQ (reference sequence). The CDR3 loop spans 13 amino acids. CDR3 coding DNA: TGTTCCAGCAGCTTAGGGCAGATCCATGGCTACACCTTC. Translated, it gives CSSSLGQIHGYTF.

CDR3 region: CASSRQETQYF. CDR3 nucleotides: TGTGCCAGCAGCCGCCAAGAGACCCAGTACTTC. The V gene is TRBV5-6, the J gene TRBJ2-5; no firm D call. Trimming shortened V by 4 bases and J by 1 base, and 2 bases separated the two germline ends. Germline-derived CDR1 and CDR2 are SGHDT and YYEEEE. The CDR3 totals 11 residues.

CDR3 nucleotides: TGTGCCAGCAGCGATCCGGGACAGTATCGATCTGGAAACACCATATATTTT. It is translated as CASSDPGQYRSGNTIYF. V usage is TRBV9 and J usage is TRBJ1-3; TRBD1 matches at 7 bases. Germline V CDR1 and CDR2: SGDLS, YYNGEE. The CDR3 runs 17 residues. V was clipped by 3 bases and J by 1 base; unmatched bases: 10.

V gene TRBV19 combines with J gene TRBJ1-2, with TRBD1 matching over 10 bases. This CDR3 contains 15 residues. After removal of 8 bases from V and 5 bases from J, the junction contained 11 bases not matched to a gene. Germline-derived CDR1 and CDR2 are LNHDA and SQIVND (reference sequence). As DNA, the CDR3 is TGTGCCAGTGGAACTCAGAGGGGACAGGGGTATGGCTACACCTTC. This codes for CASGTQRGQGYGYTF.

This chain uses TRBV28 with TRBJ1-5, with D unresolved. There are 12 residues in the CDR3. V gave up 4 bases and J gave up 12 bases, with 13 bases separating them. CDR1 MDHEN and CDR2 SYDVKM come from the germline V gene. CDR3 residues: CASSSVARRQHF. CDR3 nucleotide sequence: TGTGCCAGCAGTTCTGTGGCTAGACGCCAGCATTTT.

V gene TRBV6-6 combines with J gene TRBJ1-2; D remains ambiguous. This CDR3 region has 13 residues. CDR1 and CDR2 from the germline V gene are MNHNY and SVGAGI (reference sequence). The germline V and J ends were trimmed by 6 bases and 2 bases, with 10 bases remaining between them. The CDR3 loop reads CASSFSQNYGYTF. CDR3 in DNA: TGTGCCAGCAGCTTTTCACAGAACTATGGCTACACCTTC.

This clone was recorded a few times. The V and J genes are TRBV7-9 and TRBJ1-2; D uncertain. The CDR3 has 15 amino acids. The germline gives CDR1 SEHNR, CDR2 FQNEAQ (reference sequence). Trimming stripped 4 bases from V and 6 bases from J, with 18 bases between. CDR3 amino acids: CASSSPWGGADGYTF. In nucleotides, the CDR3 is TGTGCCAGCAGCTCACCTTGGGGAGGAGCGGATGGCTACACCTTC.

The V and J genes are TRBV28 and TRBJ1-4, with D maybe TRBD1 (6 bases). CDR3 length: 16 residues. V shed 2 bases and J shed 4 bases, with 14 bases lying between them. The germline V gene has CDR1 MDHEN and CDR2 SYDVKM. The CDR3 loop is CASSLLGGLGNEKLFF. CDR3 in DNA: TGTGCCAGCAGTTTACTCGGGGGGCTAGGTAATGAAAAACTGTTTTTT. The full variable domain, its missing parts supplied by reference TRBV28 and TRBJ1-4, is DVKVTQSSRYLVKRTGEKVFLECVQDMDHENMFWYRQDPGLGLRLIYFSYDVKMKEKGDIPEGYSVSREKKERFSLILESASTNQTSMYLCASSLLGGLGNEKLFFGSGTQLSVL.

This clone turned up a few times. This sequence joins TRBV5-6 and TRBJ1-5, with D possibly matching TRBD1 (6 bases). The germline V and J ends were trimmed by 4 bases and 2 bases, with 13 bases remaining between them. Germline CDR1 reads SGHDT; CDR2 reads YYEEEE. The CDR3 length is 15 residues. For the CDR3, the DNA is TGTGCCAGCAGCCGAAGGACAGCTGGCAATCAGCCCCAGCATTTT. This gives the protein CASSRRTAGNQPQHF.

The rearrangement uses TRBV19 and TRBJ2-3; the D is unclear. CDR1 is LNHDA and CDR2 is SQIVND in the germline V gene (reference sequence). Trimming pared 3 bases from V and 5 bases from J, leaving 3 bases between. The CDR3 covers 11 residues. The CDR3 region has the DNA TGTGCCAGTAGTATTCGAGATACGCAGTATTTT. Translating gives CASSIRDTQYF.

The chain uses TRBV5-4 and TRBJ1-4; 7 nucleotides agree with TRBD1. The CDR3 runs to 15 residues. V was clipped by 3 bases and J by 2 bases; unmatched bases: 4. The V gene's germline CDR1 is SGHNT and CDR2 YYREEE (reference sequence). CDR3 amino acids: CASSSGTDTNEKLFF. CDR3 DNA: TGTGCCAGCAGCTCCGGGACAGACACTAATGAAAAACTGTTTTTT. Full variable domain (outside the CDR3, taken from reference TRBV5-4 and TRBJ1-4): ETGVTQSPTHLIKTRGQQVTLRCSSQSGHNTVSWYQQALGQGPQFIFQYYREEENGRGNFPPRFSGLQFPNYSSELNVNALELDDSALYLCASSSGTDTNEKLFFGSGTQLSVL.

This clone was counted only a few times. Here the CDR3 DNA reads TGTGCCAGCAGCTTGTCGCGGTCCAGCTCCTACAATGAGCAGTTCTTC. It specifies CASSLSRSSSYNEQFF. J is TRBJ2-1 and V is TRBV5-4; no reliable D call. CDR1 and CDR2 (germline): SGHNT, YYREEE (reference sequence). The V gene lost 1 base and the J gene lost 0 bases, with 11 bases spanning the gap. This CDR3 has 16 amino acids.

The rearrangement joins TRBV6-6 to TRBJ2-7; D call uncertain. Deletions cut 6 bases from V and 2 bases from J, with 8 bases between. From germline, CDR1 is MNHNY and CDR2 SVGAGI (reference sequence). CDR3 size: 12 residues. This chain's CDR3 is CASSPRAYEQYF. For the CDR3, the DNA is TGTGCCAGCAGCCCTCGGGCCTACGAGCAGTACTTC.

The chain is built from TRBV28 and TRBJ1-2; D perhaps matches TRBD1 (5 bases). The CDR3 runs 14 residues. CDR1 is MDHEN and CDR2 is SYDVKM in the germline V gene. Trimming stripped 7 bases from V and 1 base from J, with 13 bases between. The CDR3: CASKEGRNNYGYTF. In nucleotides, the CDR3 is TGTGCCAGCAAGGAGGGACGGAATAACTATGGCTACACCTTC.

The DNA for the CDR3 is TGTGCCAGCAGTTACACGGACAGCCCCTCCTACGAGCAGTACTTC. Translation: CASSYTDSPSYEQYF. V and J are TRBV6-5 and TRBJ2-7; TRBD1 is a possible D gene (6 bases). Germline lookup yields CDR1 MNHEY and CDR2 SVGAGI. CDR3 size: 15 residues. Trimming left V 2 bases short and J 0 bases short, with 11 bases between.

This chain uses TRBV19 with TRBJ2-1, with unresolved D. The CDR3 loop spans 15 amino acids. In germline, CDR1 is LNHDA, CDR2 SQIVND (reference sequence). V lost 6 bases, J lost 0 bases, and 12 bases lay in between. The CDR3 nucleotides read TGTGCCAGTAGGATGACGGCGGTCTCCTACAATGAGCAGTTCTTC. Its protein is CASRMTAVSYNEQFF.

With respect to this clone: Mismatch with germline at one junction end may stem from a read error. V usage is TRBV4-1 and J usage is TRBJ1-2; possible D gene TRBD1, 6 bases. The CDR3 is 14 residues long. The germline V gene encodes CDR1 MGHRA and CDR2 YSYEKL. CDR3 bases: TGCGCCAGCAGCCAAGGAGGGGGAGTCTATGGCTACCCCTTC. Translation: CASSQGGGVYGYPF.